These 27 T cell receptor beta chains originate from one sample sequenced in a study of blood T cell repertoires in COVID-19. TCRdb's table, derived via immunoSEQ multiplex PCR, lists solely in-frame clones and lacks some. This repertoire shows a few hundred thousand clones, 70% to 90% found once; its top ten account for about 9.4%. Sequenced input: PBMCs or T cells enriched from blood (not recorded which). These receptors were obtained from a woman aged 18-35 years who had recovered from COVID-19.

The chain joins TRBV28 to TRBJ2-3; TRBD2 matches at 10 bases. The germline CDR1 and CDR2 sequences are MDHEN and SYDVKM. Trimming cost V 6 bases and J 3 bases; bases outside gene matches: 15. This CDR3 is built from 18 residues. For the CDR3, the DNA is TGTGCCAGCAGCCCCTGGGTGGGCGTAGCGGGAGGAACAGATACGCAGTATTTT. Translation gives CASSPWVGVAGGTDTQYF.

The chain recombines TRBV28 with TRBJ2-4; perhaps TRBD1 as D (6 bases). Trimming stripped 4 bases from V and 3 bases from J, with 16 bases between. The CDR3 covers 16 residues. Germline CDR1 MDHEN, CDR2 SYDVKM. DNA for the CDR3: TGTGCCAGCAGTTCACCGGGACAAGAGAACAAAAACATTCAGTACTTC. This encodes CASSSPGQENKNIQYF.

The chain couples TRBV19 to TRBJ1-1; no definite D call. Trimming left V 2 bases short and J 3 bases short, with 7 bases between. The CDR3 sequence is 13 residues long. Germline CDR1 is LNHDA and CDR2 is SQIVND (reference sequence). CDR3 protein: CASSISTYTEAFF. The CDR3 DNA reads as TGTGCCAGTAGTATATCGACTTACACTGAAGCTTTCTTT.

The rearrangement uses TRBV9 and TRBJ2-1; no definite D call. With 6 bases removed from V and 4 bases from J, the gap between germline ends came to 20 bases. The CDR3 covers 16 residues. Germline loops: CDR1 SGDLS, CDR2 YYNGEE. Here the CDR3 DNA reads TGTGCCAGCACCCCTTGGAATGCGGTCACGTACAATGAGCAGTTCTTC. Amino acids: CASTPWNAVTYNEQFF.

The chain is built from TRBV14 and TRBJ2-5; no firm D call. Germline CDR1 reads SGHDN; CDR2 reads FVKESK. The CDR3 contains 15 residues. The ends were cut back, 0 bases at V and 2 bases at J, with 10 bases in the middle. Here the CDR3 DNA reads TGTGCCAGCAGCCAAGAGAGGAGCCGACAAGAGACCCAGTACTTC. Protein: CASSQERSRQETQYF.

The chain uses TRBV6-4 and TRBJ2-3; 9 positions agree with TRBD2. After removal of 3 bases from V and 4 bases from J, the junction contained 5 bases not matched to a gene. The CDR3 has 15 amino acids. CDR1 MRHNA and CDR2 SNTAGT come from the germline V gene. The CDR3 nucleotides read TGTGCCAGCAGTGATAGCGGGGGTAAGGCAGATACGCAGTATTTT. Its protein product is CASSDSGGKADTQYF.

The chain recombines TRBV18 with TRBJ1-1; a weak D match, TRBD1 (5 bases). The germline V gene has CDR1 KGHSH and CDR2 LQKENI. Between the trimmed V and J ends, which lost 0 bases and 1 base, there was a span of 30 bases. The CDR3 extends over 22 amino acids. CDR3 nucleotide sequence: TGTGCCAGCTCACCACCGGTACGCCTGCCGTTCCGAAGGGGCAATAGGAACACTGAAGCTTTCTTT. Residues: CASSPPVRLPFRRGNRNTEAFF. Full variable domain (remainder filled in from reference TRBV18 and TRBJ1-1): NAGVMQNPRHLVRRRGQEARLRCSPMKGHSHVYWYRQLPEEGLKFMVYLQKENIIDESGMPKERFSAEFPKEGPSILRIQQVVRGDSAAYFCASSPPVRLPFRRGNRNTEAFFGQGTRLTVV.

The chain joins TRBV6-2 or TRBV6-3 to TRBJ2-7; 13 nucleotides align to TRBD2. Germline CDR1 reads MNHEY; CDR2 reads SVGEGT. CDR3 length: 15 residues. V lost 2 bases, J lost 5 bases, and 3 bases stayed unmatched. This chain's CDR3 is CASSYPGTSGNEQYF. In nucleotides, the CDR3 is TGTGCCAGCAGTTACCCCGGGACTAGCGGGAACGAGCAGTACTTC.

The CDR3 nucleotides read TGTGCCAGCAGCCCGTGGGGGGACTATGGCTACACCTTC. It codes for CASSPWGDYGYTF. The chain joins TRBV5-4 to TRBJ1-2; possible D gene TRBD1, 5 bases. CDR1 and CDR2 (germline): SGHNT, YYREEE (reference sequence). This CDR3 contains 13 residues. V was shortened by 4 bases and J by 3 bases, with 10 bases between the two germline ends.

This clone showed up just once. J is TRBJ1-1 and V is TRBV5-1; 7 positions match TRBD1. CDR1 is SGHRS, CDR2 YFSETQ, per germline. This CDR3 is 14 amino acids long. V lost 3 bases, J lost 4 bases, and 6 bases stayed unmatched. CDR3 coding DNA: TGCGCCAGCAGCTCACAGGGGAGTGGCACTGAAGCTTTCTTT. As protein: CASSSQGSGTEAFF.

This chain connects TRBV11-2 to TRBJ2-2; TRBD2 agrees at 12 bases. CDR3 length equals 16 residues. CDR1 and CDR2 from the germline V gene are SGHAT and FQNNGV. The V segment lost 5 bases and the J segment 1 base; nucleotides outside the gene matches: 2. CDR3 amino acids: CASSLAGGRNTGELFF. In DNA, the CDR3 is TGTGCCAGCAGCCTAGCGGGGGGGCGGAACACCGGGGAGCTGTTTTTT. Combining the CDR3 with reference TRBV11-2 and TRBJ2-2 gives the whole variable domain EAGVAQSPRYKIIEKRQSVAFWCNPISGHATLYWYQQILGQGPKLLIQFQNNGVVDDSQLPKDRFSAERLKGVDSTLKIQPAKLEDSAVYLCASSLAGGRNTGELFFGEGSRLTVL.

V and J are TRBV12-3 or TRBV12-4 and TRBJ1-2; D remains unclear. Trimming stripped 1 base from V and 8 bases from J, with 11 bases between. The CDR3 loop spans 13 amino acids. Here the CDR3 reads CASSLGLDRGYTF. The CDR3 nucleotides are TGTGCCAGCAGTTTAGGTCTCGATAGAGGCTACACCTTC.

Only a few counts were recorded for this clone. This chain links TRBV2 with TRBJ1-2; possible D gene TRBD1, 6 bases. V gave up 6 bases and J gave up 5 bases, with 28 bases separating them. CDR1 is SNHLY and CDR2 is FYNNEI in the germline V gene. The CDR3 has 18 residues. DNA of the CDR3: TGTGCCAGCAGCGAATTAGGGGGAGATACACTAGTTCCTTATGGCTACACCTTC. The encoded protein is CASSELGGDTLVPYGYTF.

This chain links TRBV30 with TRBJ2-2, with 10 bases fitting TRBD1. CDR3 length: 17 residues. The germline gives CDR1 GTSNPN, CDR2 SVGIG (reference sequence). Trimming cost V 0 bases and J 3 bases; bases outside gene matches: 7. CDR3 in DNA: TGTGCCTGGAGTGTTATCTTGGGACAGGGGTACACCGGGGAGCTGTTTTTT. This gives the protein CAWSVILGQGYTGELFF.

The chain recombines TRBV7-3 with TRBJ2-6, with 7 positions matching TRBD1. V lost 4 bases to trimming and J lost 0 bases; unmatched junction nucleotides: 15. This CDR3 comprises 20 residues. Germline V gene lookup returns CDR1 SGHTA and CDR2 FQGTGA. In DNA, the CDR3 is TGTGCCAGCAGCTCCCCCCTAGGGGGCGCACAAAGCTCTGGGGCCAACGTCCTGACTTTC. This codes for CASSSPLGGAQSSGANVLTF.

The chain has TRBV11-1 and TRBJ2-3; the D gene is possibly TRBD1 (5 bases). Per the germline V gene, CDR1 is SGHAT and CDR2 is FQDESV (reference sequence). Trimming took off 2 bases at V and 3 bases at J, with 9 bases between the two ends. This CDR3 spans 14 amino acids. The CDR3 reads CASSLSAGTDTQYF. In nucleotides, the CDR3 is TGTGCCAGCAGCTTATCGGCAGGGACAGATACGCAGTATTTT.

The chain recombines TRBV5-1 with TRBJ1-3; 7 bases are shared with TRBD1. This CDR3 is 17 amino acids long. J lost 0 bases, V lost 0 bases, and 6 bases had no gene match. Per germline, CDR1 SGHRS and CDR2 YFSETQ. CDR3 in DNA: TGCGCCAGCAGCTTGGCGCGACAGGGAGGCTCTGGAAACACCATATATTTT. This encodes CASSLARQGGSGNTIYF.

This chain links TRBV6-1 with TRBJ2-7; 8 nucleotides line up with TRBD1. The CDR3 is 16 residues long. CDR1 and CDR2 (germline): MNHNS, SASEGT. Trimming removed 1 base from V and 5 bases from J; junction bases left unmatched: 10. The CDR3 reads CASSEGDRGRIDEQYF. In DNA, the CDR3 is TGTGCCAGCAGTGAAGGAGACAGGGGAAGGATTGACGAGCAGTACTTC.

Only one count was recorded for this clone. The CDR3 loop is CASSQGPGQNQPQHF. CDR3 in DNA: TGTGCCAGCAGCCAAGGGCCGGGACAGAATCAGCCCCAGCATTTT. This sequence joins TRBV3-1 (or the pseudogene TRBV3-2) and TRBJ1-5; the match to TRBD1 covers 7 bases. V dropped 1 base and J dropped 4; count of bases not matched to a gene: 4. CDR3 length equals 15 residues. CDR1 is LGHDT, CDR2 YNNKEL, per germline (reference sequence).

In DNA, the CDR3 is TGCGCCAGCAGCTTGTTCCAGGGCCCGTATGAAGCTTTCTTT. It codes for CASSLFQGPYEAFF. V gene TRBV5-1 combines with J gene TRBJ1-1, with D maybe TRBD1 (5 bases). This CDR3 has 14 amino acids. With 1 base removed from V and 7 bases from J, the gap between germline ends came to 14 bases. From germline, CDR1 is SGHRS and CDR2 YFSETQ. The whole variable domain, remainder taken from reference TRBV5-1 and TRBJ1-1, is KAGVTQTPRYLIKTRGQQVTLSCSPISGHRSVSWYQQTPGQGLQFLFEYFSETQRNKGNFPGRFSGRQFSNSRSEMNVSTLELGDSALYLCASSLFQGPYEAFFGQGTRLTVV.

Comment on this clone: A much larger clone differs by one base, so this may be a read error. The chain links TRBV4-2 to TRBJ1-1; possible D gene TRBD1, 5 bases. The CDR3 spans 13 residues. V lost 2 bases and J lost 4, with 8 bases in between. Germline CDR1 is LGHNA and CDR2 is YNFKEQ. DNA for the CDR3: TGTGCCAGCAGCCAACAGCAGGGCACTGAAGCTTTCTTT. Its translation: CASSQQQGTEAFF.

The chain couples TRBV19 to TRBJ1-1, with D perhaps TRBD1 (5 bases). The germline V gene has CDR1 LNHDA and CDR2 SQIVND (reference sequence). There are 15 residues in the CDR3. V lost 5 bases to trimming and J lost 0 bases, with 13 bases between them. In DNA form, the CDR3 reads TGTGCCAGTAGTGCGGGGACGGACTTGAACACTGAAGCTTTCTTT. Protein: CASSAGTDLNTEAFF.

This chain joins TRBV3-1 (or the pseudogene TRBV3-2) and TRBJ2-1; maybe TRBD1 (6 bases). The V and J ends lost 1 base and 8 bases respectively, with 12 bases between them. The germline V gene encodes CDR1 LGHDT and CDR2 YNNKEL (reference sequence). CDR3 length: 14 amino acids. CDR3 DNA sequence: TGTGCCAGCAGCCAAGTCGACCAGGGGCATGAGCAGTTCTTC. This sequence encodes CASSQVDQGHEQFF.

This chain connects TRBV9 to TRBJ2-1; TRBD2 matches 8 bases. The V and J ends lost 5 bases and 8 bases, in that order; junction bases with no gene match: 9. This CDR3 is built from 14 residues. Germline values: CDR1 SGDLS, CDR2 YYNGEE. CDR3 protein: CASSLSGGAYEQFF. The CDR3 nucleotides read TGTGCCAGCAGTTTGTCCGGGGGGGCATATGAGCAGTTCTTC.

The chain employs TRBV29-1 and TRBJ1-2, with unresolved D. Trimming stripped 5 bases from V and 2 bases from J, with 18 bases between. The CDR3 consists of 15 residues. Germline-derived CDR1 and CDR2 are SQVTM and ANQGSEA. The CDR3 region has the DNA TGCAGCGTTAAAAGCGGGCAGGCGACGAACTATGGCTACACCTTC. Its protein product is CSVKSGQATNYGYTF.

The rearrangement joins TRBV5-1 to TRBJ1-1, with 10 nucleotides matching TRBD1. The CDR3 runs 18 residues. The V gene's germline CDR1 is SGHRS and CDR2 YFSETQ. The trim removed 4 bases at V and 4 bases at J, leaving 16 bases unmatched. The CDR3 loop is CASSKSRQGALYGTEAFF. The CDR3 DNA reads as TGCGCCAGCAGCAAATCCAGACAGGGGGCTCTTTATGGCACTGAAGCTTTCTTT.

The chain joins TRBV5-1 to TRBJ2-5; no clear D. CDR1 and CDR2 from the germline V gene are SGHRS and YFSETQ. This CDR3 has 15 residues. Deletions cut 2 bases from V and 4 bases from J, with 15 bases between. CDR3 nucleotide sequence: TGCGCCAGCAGCTTCGTCGGCGGCGTAGGAGAGACCCAGTACTTC. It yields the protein CASSFVGGVGETQYF.